Presented here are 23 T cell receptor beta chains from one specimen sequenced in a study of T-cell reconstitution after alpha-beta-depleted transplantation in children. Using unique molecular identifiers, the investigators prepared the TCRbeta library. MiXCR, applied by TCRdb to the PCR reads, yields one record per CDR3 protein. The sample has some 300,000 distinct CDR3 sequences, around 10% seen once. Here the sequenced sample was PBMCs, taken before TCRalphabeta/CD19-depleted stem cell transplant. These receptors came from a boy in the first two years of life with acute myeloid leukemia, due to receive a stem cell transplant.

This chain links TRBV4-1 with TRBJ2-1; TRBD1 agrees at 8 bases. Germline CDR1 reads MGHRA; CDR2 reads YSYEKL. This CDR3 comprises 13 residues. Trimming at V came to 4 bases and at J to 8 bases, leaving 4 bases not matched to a gene. The CDR3 bases are TGCGCCAGCAGCCGACAGGGGATCGATGAGCAGTTCTTC. The encoded protein is CASSRQGIDEQFF.

A remark on this clonotype: A much more abundant neighbour one base away suggests this may be a read error. The chain uses TRBV9 and TRBJ2-2, with D perhaps TRBD2 (7 bases). Germline CDR1 reads SGDLS; CDR2 reads YYNGEE. The CDR3 consists of 16 residues. CDR3 nucleotides: TGTGCCAGCAGCGTAGCGGGGGGCGCGAACACCGGGGACCTGTTTTTT. It yields the protein CASSVAGGANTGDLFF.

Of note for this clonotype: Given a much more abundant clone one base away, this may be a read error. The chain is built from TRBV5-1 and TRBJ2-5; 13 bases line up with TRBD2. This CDR3 region has 14 residues. CDR1 is SGHRS, CDR2 YFSETQ, per germline. The CDR3 region has the DNA TGCGCCAGCCAACTAGCGGGAGGGGAAGAGACCCGGTACTTC. This encodes CASQLAGGEETRYF.

This clonotype appeared a few times. The chain recombines TRBV5-4 with TRBJ2-3; TRBD1 or TRBD2 may be the D gene (6 bases each). CDR1 and CDR2 (germline): SGHNT, YYREEE (reference sequence). The CDR3 covers 14 residues. V lost 2 bases and J lost 3, with 10 bases in between. This CDR3 is CASSFGGLTDTQYF. As DNA, the CDR3 is TGTGCCAGCAGCTTTGGGGGGCTGACAGATACGCAGTATTTT.

In its sample, this clonotype was seen many times. The J gene is TRBJ2-3, the V gene TRBV5-1, with TRBD1 identical over 12 bases. Trimming removed 1 base from V and 4 bases from J; junction bases left unmatched: 1. This CDR3 is built from 15 residues. The germline V gene has CDR1 SGHRS and CDR2 YFSETQ. CDR3 region: CASSLRDRGPDTQYF. The CDR3 DNA is TGCGCCAGCAGCTTGCGGGACAGGGGGCCAGATACGCAGTATTTT.

The CDR3 spells CASSLKAGTGGTEAFF. The CDR3 DNA reads TGTGCCAGCAGCCTCAAAGCCGGGACAGGGGGCACTGAAGCTTTCTTT. The chain recombines TRBV4-2 with TRBJ1-1; 11 bases match TRBD1. The CDR3 covers 16 residues. V was clipped by 4 bases and J by 4 bases; unmatched bases: 8. Germline V gene sequence: CDR1 LGHNA, CDR2 YNFKEQ.

This clonotype was seen at least ten times. The V call is TRBV7-2, the J call TRBJ2-5; D not certain. The length of the CDR3 is 13 residues. Germline V gene lookup returns CDR1 SGHTA and CDR2 FQGNSA. V was cut by 0 bases and J by 4 bases, with 6 bases left in between. For the CDR3, the DNA is TGTGCCAGCAGCTTAGCGACTGCAGAGACCCAGTACTTC. Translation gives CASSLATAETQYF.

In nucleotides, the CDR3 is TGTGCCAGCAGCCAACTCTTAGGTGCCAACGTCCTGACTTTC. Translated, it gives CASSQLLGANVLTF. The rearrangement links TRBV3-1 to TRBJ2-6; the D is unclear. V was shortened by 2 bases and J by 7 bases, with 9 bases between the two germline ends. The CDR3 is 14 residues long. The germline V gene encodes CDR1 LGHDT and CDR2 YNNKEL (reference sequence). Full variable domain (rest looked up from reference TRBV3-1 and TRBJ2-6): DTAVSQTPKYLVTQMGNDKSIKCEQNLGHDTMYWYKQDSKKFLKIMFSYNNKELIINETVPNRFSPKSPDKAHLNLHINSLELGDSAVYFCASSQLLGANVLTFGAGSRLTVL.

Many counts were recorded for this clonotype. The chain employs TRBV4-2 and TRBJ2-7; a possible D gene is TRBD1 (5 bases). Germline CDR1 LGHNA, CDR2 YNFKEQ. The CDR3 totals 15 residues. V lost 1 base and J 1 base, leaving 11 bases between the germline ends. CDR3 DNA: TGTGCCAGCAGCCAAGGGGGCTCATGGTCCTACGAGCAGTACTTC. Translated, it gives CASSQGGSWSYEQYF.

This clonotype was found many times. The chain combines TRBV19 with TRBJ2-7; 7 bases are a match to TRBD2. V lost 4 bases, J lost 5 bases, and 14 bases stayed unmatched. In germline, CDR1 is LNHDA, CDR2 SQIVND (reference sequence). The CDR3 totals 16 residues. This CDR3 reads CASSTAGVGGWNEQYF. CDR3 coding DNA: TGTGCCAGTAGTACGGCGGGAGTGGGGGGTTGGAACGAGCAGTACTTC.

This clonotype was counted ten times or more. The chain employs TRBV12-3 or TRBV12-4 and TRBJ1-3; D gene ambiguous. The V and J ends lost 7 bases and 0 bases respectively, with 7 bases between them. CDR3 length: 13 amino acids. This chain's CDR3 is CASKRDSGNTIYF. In nucleotides, the CDR3 is TGTGCCAGCAAGAGAGACTCTGGAAACACCATATATTTT.

This clonotype was counted between two and nine times. This rearrangement joins TRBV7-2 to TRBJ2-7, with 13 bases lining up with TRBD2. The germline V gene has CDR1 SGHTA and CDR2 FQGNSA. The CDR3 length is 15 residues. Trimming removed 2 bases from V and 4 bases from J; junction bases left unmatched: 2. CDR3: CASSLRGLAGYEQYF. The DNA for the CDR3 is TGTGCCAGCAGCTTAAGGGGACTAGCGGGATACGAGCAGTACTTC.

On this clonotype: A read error may be the cause here, since a much bigger clone is one base away. J is TRBJ1-2 and V is TRBV6-1; maybe TRBD1 (5 bases). V was shortened by 4 bases and J by 1 base, with 10 bases between the two germline ends. Germline-derived CDR1 and CDR2 are MNHNS and SASEGT. The CDR3 sequence is 14 residues long. The CDR3 loop is CASSGHRRNYGYTF. DNA of the CDR3: TGTGCCAGCAGTGGGCACAGGCGTAACTATGGCTACACCTTC.

Details on this clonotype: A read error may explain this, as a much larger clone is one base away. The chain joins TRBV7-2 to TRBJ2-7; D not resolved. This CDR3 spans 14 amino acids. Per the germline V gene, CDR1 is SGHTA and CDR2 is FQGNSA. Trimming shortened V by 5 bases and J by 3 bases, and 14 bases separated the two germline ends. CDR3 bases: TGTGCCAGCAGCCCCCTAGGACGAGGCTACGAGCAGTACTTC. This sequence encodes CASSPLGRGYEQYF. Full variable domain (remainder filled in from reference TRBV7-2 and TRBJ2-7): GAGVSQSPSNKVTEKGKDVELRCDPISGHTALYWYRQSLGQGLEFLIYFQGNSAPDKSGLPSDRFSAERTGGSVSTLTIQRTQQEDSAVYLCASSPLGRGYEQYFGPGTRLTVT.

The rearrangement joins TRBV28 to TRBJ2-5; the match to TRBD1 covers 7 bases. With V trimmed by 7 bases and J by 1 base, 9 bases remained unmatched. CDR1 MDHEN and CDR2 SYDVKM come from the germline V gene. This CDR3 has 15 residues. The CDR3 protein is CASTVQGSFQETQYF. CDR3 nucleotides: TGTGCCAGCACCGTACAGGGGTCCTTCCAAGAGACCCAGTACTTC.

This clonotype has a handful of counts. The chain couples TRBV4-2 to TRBJ2-3; D unclear. Deletions cut 2 bases from V and 0 bases from J, with 6 bases between. Germline V gives CDR1 LGHNA, CDR2 YNFKEQ. The CDR3 is 14 residues long. CDR3 amino acids: CASSQLGSTDTQYF. CDR3 DNA sequence: TGTGCCAGCAGCCAACTAGGGAGCACAGATACGCAGTATTTT.

This clonotype was recorded at least ten times. This chain joins TRBV7-2 and TRBJ2-7; D uncertain. The ends were cut back, 6 bases at V and 0 bases at J, with 12 bases in the middle. The germline gives CDR1 SGHTA, CDR2 FQGNSA. This CDR3 has 14 amino acids. CDR3 nucleotides: TGTGCCAGCAGGGAACCGGGCGGCTCCTACGAGCAGTACTTC. Translation gives CASREPGGSYEQYF.

The genes are TRBV19 and TRBJ1-5, with 7 bases aligning to TRBD1. CDR3 length: 14 residues. CDR1 LNHDA and CDR2 SQIVND come from the germline V gene (reference sequence). V trimming: 5 bases; J trimming: 6 bases; junction bases outside the gene matches: 7. The chain's CDR3 is CASSPTGMGQPQHF. Here the CDR3 DNA reads TGTGCCAGTAGTCCGACAGGGATGGGTCAGCCCCAGCATTTT.

This clonotype occurred many times. The rearrangement uses TRBV12-3 or TRBV12-4 and TRBJ2-5; 9 nucleotides match TRBD2. This CDR3 contains 15 residues. The junction had 6 bases not matched to a gene; V was cut back by 2 bases and J by 5 bases. The CDR3, as DNA: TGTGCCAGCAGTTTATGGCTAGCGGGAATGGAGACCCAGTACTTC. Amino acid sequence: CASSLWLAGMETQYF.

This clonotype was recorded many times. The J gene is TRBJ2-7, the V gene TRBV20-1; D gene ambiguous. The CDR3 is 13 residues long. From germline, CDR1 is DFQATT and CDR2 SNEGSKA (reference sequence). The CDR3: CSPYVTPSYEQYF. The CDR3 DNA is TGCAGCCCCTACGTGACTCCCTCCTACGAGCAGTACTTC.

This clonotype was seen ten or more times. The gene calls are TRBV29-1 and TRBJ2-7, with TRBD1 matching over 8 bases. The germline V gene encodes CDR1 SQVTM and CDR2 ANQGSEA. The CDR3 is 17 residues long. V was pared by 6 bases and J by 1 base, with 17 bases of the junction left unmatched. CDR3 DNA: TGCAGCGTCCGGGACAGGTATAGTCTCCCGGGGTCCTACGAGCAGTACTTC. This translates into CSVRDRYSLPGSYEQYF.

This clonotype turned up a few times. The chain links TRBV5-1 to TRBJ2-1; D is ambiguous. V lost 3 bases and J lost 4, with 17 bases in between. Germline CDR1 is SGHRS and CDR2 is YFSETQ. CDR3 length: 16 residues. The CDR3 protein is CASSWSSGSPYNEQFF. CDR3 in DNA: TGCGCCAGCAGCTGGTCTTCAGGTTCTCCTTACAATGAGCAGTTCTTC.

This clonotype was found many times. V gene TRBV27 combines with J gene TRBJ2-7; tentative D call: TRBD2 (6 bases). There are 14 residues in the CDR3. Between the trimmed V and J ends, which lost 2 bases and 3 bases, there was a span of 11 bases. Germline CDR1 MNHEY, CDR2 SMNVEV (reference sequence). The CDR3 spells CASSLLSGLYEQYF. The CDR3 region has the DNA TGTGCCAGCAGTTTACTGAGCGGGCTCTACGAGCAGTACTTC.